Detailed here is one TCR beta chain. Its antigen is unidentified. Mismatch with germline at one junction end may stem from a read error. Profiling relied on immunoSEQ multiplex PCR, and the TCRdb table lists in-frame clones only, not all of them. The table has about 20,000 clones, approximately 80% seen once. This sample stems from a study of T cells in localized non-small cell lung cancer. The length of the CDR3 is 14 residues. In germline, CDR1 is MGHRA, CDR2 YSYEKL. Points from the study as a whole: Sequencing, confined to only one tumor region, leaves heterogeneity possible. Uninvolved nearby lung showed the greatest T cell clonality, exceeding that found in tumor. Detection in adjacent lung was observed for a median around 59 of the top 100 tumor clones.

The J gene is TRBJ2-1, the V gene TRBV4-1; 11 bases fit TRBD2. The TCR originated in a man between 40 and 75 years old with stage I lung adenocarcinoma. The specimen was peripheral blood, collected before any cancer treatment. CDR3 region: CASSQLLAGGSGIF. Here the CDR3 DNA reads TGCGCCAGCAGCCAACTGCTAGCGGGAGGCTCCGGGATCTTC.